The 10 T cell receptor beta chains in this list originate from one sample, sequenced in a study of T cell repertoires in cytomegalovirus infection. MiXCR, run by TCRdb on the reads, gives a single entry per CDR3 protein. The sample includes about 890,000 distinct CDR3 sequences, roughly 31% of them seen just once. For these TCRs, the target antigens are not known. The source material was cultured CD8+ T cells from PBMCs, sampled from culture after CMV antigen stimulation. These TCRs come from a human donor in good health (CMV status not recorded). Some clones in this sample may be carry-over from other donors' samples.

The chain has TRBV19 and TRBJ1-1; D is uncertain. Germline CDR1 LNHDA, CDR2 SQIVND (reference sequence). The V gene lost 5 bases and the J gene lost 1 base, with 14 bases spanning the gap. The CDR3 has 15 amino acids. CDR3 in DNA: TGTGCCAGTAGTCTTAGACTTGAAACGAACACTGAAGCTTTCTTT. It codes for CASSLRLETNTEAFF. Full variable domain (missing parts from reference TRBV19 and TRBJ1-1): DGGITQSPKYLFRKEGQNVTLSCEQNLNHDAMYWYRQDPGQGLRLIYYSQIVNDFQKGDIAEGYSVSREKKESFPLTVTSAQKNPTAFYLCASSLRLETNTEAFFGQGTRLTVV.

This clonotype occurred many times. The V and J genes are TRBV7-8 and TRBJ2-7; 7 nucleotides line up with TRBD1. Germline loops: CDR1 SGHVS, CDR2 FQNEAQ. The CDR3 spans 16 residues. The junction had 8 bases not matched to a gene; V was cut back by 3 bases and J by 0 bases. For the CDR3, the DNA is TGTGCCAGCAGCTTCAGATCCGGGACAGTCTCCTACGAGCAGTACTTC. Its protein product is CASSFRSGTVSYEQYF.

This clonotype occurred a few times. As DNA, the CDR3 is TGTGCCAGCAGCTTAGGCGGACGGATATGGGGCTATGGCTACACCTTC. Protein sequence: CASSLGGRIWGYGYTF. The V and J genes are TRBV7-9 and TRBJ1-2; D is unclear. The CDR3 contains 16 residues. Trimming removed 1 base at V and 4 bases at J, with 16 bases between. Germline V gene data show CDR1 as SEHNR and CDR2 as FQNEAQ (reference sequence).

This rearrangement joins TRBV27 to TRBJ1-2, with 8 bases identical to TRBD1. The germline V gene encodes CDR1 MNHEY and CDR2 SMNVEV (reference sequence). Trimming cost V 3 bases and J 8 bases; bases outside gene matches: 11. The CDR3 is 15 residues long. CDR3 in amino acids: CASSLKTGDYRGYTF. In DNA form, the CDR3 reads TGTGCCAGCAGTTTGAAGACAGGGGACTACAGGGGCTACACCTTC.

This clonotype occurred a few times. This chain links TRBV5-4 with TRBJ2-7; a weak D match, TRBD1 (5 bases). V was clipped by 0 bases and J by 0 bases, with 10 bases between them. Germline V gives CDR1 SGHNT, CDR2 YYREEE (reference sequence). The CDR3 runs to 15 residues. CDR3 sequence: CASSLGQRSSYEQYF. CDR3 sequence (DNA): TGTGCCAGCAGCTTGGGACAGCGAAGCTCCTACGAGCAGTACTTC. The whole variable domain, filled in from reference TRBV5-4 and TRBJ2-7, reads ETGVTQSPTHLIKTRGQQVTLRCSSQSGHNTVSWYQQALGQGPQFIFQYYREEENGRGNFPPRFSGLQFPNYSSELNVNALELDDSALYLCASSLGQRSSYEQYFGPGTRLTVT.

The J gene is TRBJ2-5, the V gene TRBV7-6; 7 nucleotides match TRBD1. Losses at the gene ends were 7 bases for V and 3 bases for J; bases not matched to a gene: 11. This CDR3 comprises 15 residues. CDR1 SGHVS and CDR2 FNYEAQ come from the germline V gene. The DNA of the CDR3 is TGTGCCAGCAAATTATCCCGGGACAGTAAAGAGACCCAGTACTTC. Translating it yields CASKLSRDSKETQYF.

Here the CDR3 reads CASSHQISRGSNQPQHF. As DNA, the CDR3 is TGCGCCAGCAGCCACCAGATTTCGAGGGGGAGCAATCAGCCCCAGCATTTT. The chain carries TRBV4-1 and TRBJ1-5; D is perhaps TRBD1 (6 bases). This CDR3 is built from 17 residues. Trimming shortened V by 3 bases and J by 1 base, and 16 bases separated the two germline ends. CDR1 and CDR2 from the germline V gene are MGHRA and YSYEKL.

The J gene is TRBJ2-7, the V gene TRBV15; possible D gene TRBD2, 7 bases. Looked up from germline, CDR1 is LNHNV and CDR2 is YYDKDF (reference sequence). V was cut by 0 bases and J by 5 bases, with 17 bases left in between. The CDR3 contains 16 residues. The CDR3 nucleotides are TGTGCCACCAGCAGAGATAGGGGGGGGGGCCCTAACGAGCAGTACTTC. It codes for CATSRDRGGGPNEQYF. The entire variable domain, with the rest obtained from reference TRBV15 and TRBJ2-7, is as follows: DAMVIQNPRYQVTQFGKPVTLSCSQTLNHNVMYWYQQKSSQAPKLLFHYYDKDFNNEADTPDNFQSRRPNTSFCFLDIRSPGLGDTAMYLCATSRDRGGGPNEQYFGPGTRLTVT.

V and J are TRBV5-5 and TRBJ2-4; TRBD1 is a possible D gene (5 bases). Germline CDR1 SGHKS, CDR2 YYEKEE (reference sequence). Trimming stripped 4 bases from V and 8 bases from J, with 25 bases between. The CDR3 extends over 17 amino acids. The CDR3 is CASSNDLIRSTRDIQYF. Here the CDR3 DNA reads TGTGCCAGCAGCAACGACCTTATCCGGTCCACCAGGGACATTCAGTACTTC.

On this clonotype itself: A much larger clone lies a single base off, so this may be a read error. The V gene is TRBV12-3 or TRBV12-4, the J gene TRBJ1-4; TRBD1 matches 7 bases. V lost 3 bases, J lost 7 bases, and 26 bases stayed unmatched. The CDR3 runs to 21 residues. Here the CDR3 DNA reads TGTGCCAGCAGTTTTTCTCCTTTACCGGGACAGCGGACCGAAGCGACTGAAAAACTGTTTTTT. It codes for CASSFSPLPGQRTEATEKLFF.